The 29 T cell receptor beta chains listed next were all sequenced from one sample in a study of blood T cell repertoires in COVID-19. The assay was immunoSEQ multiplex PCR, and TCRdb's table has in-frame clones only and misses some. The repertoire consists of about 120,000 clones, with 75% to 90% occurring once and the leading ten covering 15% to 20%. Material for sequencing was peripheral blood. Receptors originate from a human donor with acute or convalescent COVID-19. The donor label of this sample is uncertain.

This clone has just one count. The chain couples TRBV3-1 (or the pseudogene TRBV3-2) to TRBJ2-5, with 8 nucleotides matching TRBD2. Germline assignment: CDR1 LGHDT and CDR2 YNNKEL (reference sequence). The ends lost 4 bases at V and 5 bases at J; junction bases unmatched: 6. The CDR3 loop spans 14 amino acids. CDR3 residues: CASSPRTSRETQYF. CDR3 DNA: TGTGCCAGCAGCCCCCGGACTAGCCGGGAGACCCAGTACTTC.

This clone was observed once. The chain couples TRBV29-1 to TRBJ1-1, with D unresolved. The CDR3 length is 12 residues. Germline assignment: CDR1 SQVTM and CDR2 ANQGSEA. The V and J ends lost 7 bases and 0 bases respectively, with 9 bases between them. The CDR3 spells CSAQPVNTEAFF. CDR3 DNA: TGCAGCGCACAGCCAGTGAACACTGAAGCTTTCTTT.

This clone appeared a few times. This chain connects TRBV28 to TRBJ1-5; D possibly corresponds to TRBD1 (5 bases). The length of the CDR3 is 15 residues. V was pared by 2 bases and J by 7 bases, with 15 bases between. The V gene's germline CDR1 is MDHEN and CDR2 SYDVKM. This CDR3 reads CASSLGGSEEQPQHF. CDR3 nucleotide sequence: TGTGCCAGCAGTTTAGGGGGGTCGGAAGAGCAGCCCCAGCATTTT.

CDR3 residues: CASWWDSGGGHGYTF. In nucleotides, the CDR3 is TGTGCCAGCTGGTGGGACAGCGGAGGGGGGCATGGCTACACCTTC. This rearrangement joins TRBV6-5 to TRBJ1-2, with 7 bases that match TRBD1. Germline loops: CDR1 MNHEY, CDR2 SVGAGI. This CDR3 contains 15 residues. V dropped 8 bases and J dropped 6; count of bases not matched to a gene: 15.

This clone was observed a single time. The genes are TRBV6-6 and TRBJ1-2, with D perhaps TRBD1 (5 bases). The germline V gene has CDR1 MNHNY and CDR2 SVGAGI (reference sequence). The CDR3 extends over 15 amino acids. Trimming left V 0 bases short and J 3 bases short, with 11 bases between. The DNA for the CDR3 is TGTGCCAGCAGTTACTCGATAGGAGGGGACTATGGCTACACCTTC. Translated: CASSYSIGGDYGYTF.

The chain combines TRBV7-2 with TRBJ2-5, with 8 nucleotides matching TRBD2. CDR3 length equals 14 residues. The trim removed 5 bases at V and 2 bases at J, leaving 4 bases unmatched. Germline lookup yields CDR1 SGHTA and CDR2 FQGNSA. CDR3 loop: CASSGRGGQETQYF. Here the CDR3 DNA reads TGTGCCAGCAGCGGCCGGGGGGGGCAAGAGACCCAGTACTTC.

The chain recombines TRBV4-2 with TRBJ2-2; 7 bases line up with TRBD1. The CDR3 loop spans 15 amino acids. From germline, CDR1 is LGHNA and CDR2 YNFKEQ. Trimming took 3 bases from V and 4 from J; bases not matched to a gene: 5. CDR3 in amino acids: CASSHHRGGTGELFF. CDR3 nucleotide sequence: TGTGCCAGCAGCCATCACAGGGGCGGCACCGGGGAGCTGTTTTTT.

This sequence joins TRBV3-1 (or the pseudogene TRBV3-2) and TRBJ2-3; 10 bases map to TRBD1. The J segment lost 3 bases and the V segment lost 1 base, leaving 19 bases of the junction unmatched. The germline V gene encodes CDR1 LGHDT and CDR2 YNNKEL (reference sequence). CDR3 length: 21 amino acids. This chain's CDR3 is CASSQAPTREGTGDGTDTQYF. The DNA for the CDR3 is TGTGCCAGCAGCCAAGCTCCCACCCGGGAGGGGACAGGGGATGGGACAGATACGCAGTATTTT.

The CDR3 DNA sequence: TGTGCCAGCAGCCTATACCTCGGCGGACAGGGCACCGGGGAGCTGTTTTTT. It encodes CASSLYLGGQGTGELFF. The chain links TRBV5-4 to TRBJ2-2; 8 nucleotides match TRBD1. The CDR3 totals 17 residues. Trimming removed 4 bases from V and 4 bases from J; junction bases left unmatched: 12. Germline CDR1 is SGHNT and CDR2 is YYREEE (reference sequence). Filled out from reference TRBV5-4 and TRBJ2-2, the complete variable domain reads ETGVTQSPTHLIKTRGQQVTLRCSSQSGHNTVSWYQQALGQGPQFIFQYYREEENGRGNFPPRFSGLQFPNYSSELNVNALELDDSALYLCASSLYLGGQGTGELFFGEGSRLTVL.

This chain links TRBV5-4 with TRBJ2-5; 13 nucleotides match TRBD2. Germline V gene lookup returns CDR1 SGHNT and CDR2 YYREEE (reference sequence). J lost 3 bases, V lost 3 bases, and 11 bases had no gene match. CDR3 length equals 18 residues. The CDR3 coding sequence is TGTGCCAGCAGCTCTTTGGGGGGACTAGCGGGATATGAAGAGACCCAGTACTTC. This gives the protein CASSSLGGLAGYEETQYF.

The J gene is TRBJ2-1, the V gene TRBV19, with 11 positions matching TRBD1. Looked up from germline, CDR1 is LNHDA and CDR2 is SQIVND (reference sequence). This CDR3 contains 13 residues. V shed 5 bases and J 7 bases; nucleotides not matched to a gene: 1. CDR3 nucleotide sequence: TGTGCCAGTAGTGGGACAGGGGGGAATGAGCAGTTCTTC. This translates into CASSGTGGNEQFF. Together with reference TRBV19 and TRBJ2-1, the CDR3 gives the full variable domain: DGGITQSPKYLFRKEGQNVTLSCEQNLNHDAMYWYRQDPGQGLRLIYYSQIVNDFQKGDIAEGYSVSREKKESFPLTVTSAQKNPTAFYLCASSGTGGNEQFFGPGTRLTVL.

The rearrangement uses TRBV24-1 and TRBJ1-4; the D gene is possibly TRBD1 (6 bases). CDR3 length: 13 amino acids. The germline V and J ends were trimmed by 3 bases and 10 bases, with 11 bases remaining between them. The germline V gene has CDR1 KGHDR and CDR2 SFDVKD. The CDR3 spells CATSDQGGGKLFF. The CDR3 nucleotides read TGTGCCACCAGTGATCAGGGAGGGGGAAAACTGTTTTTT.

This chain joins TRBV28 and TRBJ1-4; maybe TRBD1 (6 bases). The CDR3 length is 14 residues. Trimming shortened V by 5 bases and J by 5 bases, and 12 bases separated the two germline ends. Looked up from germline, CDR1 is MDHEN and CDR2 is SYDVKM. The CDR3 coding sequence is TGTGCCAGCAGTCGCGACAGGTTGAATGAAAAACTGTTTTTT. It encodes CASSRDRLNEKLFF. Supplemented by reference TRBV28 and TRBJ1-4, the full variable domain reads DVKVTQSSRYLVKRTGEKVFLECVQDMDHENMFWYRQDPGLGLRLIYFSYDVKMKEKGDIPEGYSVSREKKERFSLILESASTNQTSMYLCASSRDRLNEKLFFGSGTQLSVL.

In DNA form, the CDR3 reads TGTGCCAGCAGCTTAGGACAGTCCAATGAGCAGTTCTTC. Residues: CASSLGQSNEQFF. The V gene is TRBV7-2, the J gene TRBJ2-1, with D perhaps matching TRBD1 (5 bases). This CDR3 is built from 13 residues. Trimming removed 1 base from V and 6 bases from J, with 7 bases in between. CDR1 and CDR2 (germline): SGHTA, FQGNSA. Full variable domain (missing parts from reference TRBV7-2 and TRBJ2-1): GAGVSQSPSNKVTEKGKDVELRCDPISGHTALYWYRQSLGQGLEFLIYFQGNSAPDKSGLPSDRFSAERTGGSVSTLTIQRTQQEDSAVYLCASSLGQSNEQFFGPGTRLTVL.

This clone was counted between two and nine times. The chain links TRBV2 to TRBJ1-5, with D possibly matching TRBD1 (5 bases). The CDR3 sequence is 13 residues long. Germline loops: CDR1 SNHLY, CDR2 FYNNEI. V was clipped by 5 bases and J by 6 bases, with 11 bases between them. The CDR3 reads CASSSDTPQPQHF. CDR3 nucleotides: TGTGCCAGCAGTTCGGACACTCCTCAGCCCCAGCATTTT.

The gene calls are TRBV6-5 and TRBJ1-1, with a possible D match to TRBD1 (5 bases). CDR3 length: 14 residues. CDR1 is MNHEY, CDR2 SVGAGI, per germline. The V end was cut by 2 bases, the J end by 5 bases, with 12 bases between. As DNA, the CDR3 is TGTGCCAGCAGTTACCCGGGGGGTGGAACTGAAGCTTTCTTT. It specifies CASSYPGGGTEAFF.

J is TRBJ2-4 and V is TRBV4-1; a weak D match, TRBD1 (7 bases). Germline-derived CDR1 and CDR2 are MGHRA and YSYEKL. V gave up 2 bases and J gave up 0 bases, with 17 bases separating them. The CDR3 has 18 residues. The CDR3 DNA reads as TGCGCCAGCAGCCAATGGGCGGAGGGGGCGGAAGCCAAAAACATTCAGTACTTC. This translates into CASSQWAEGAEAKNIQYF.

In this sample, this clone turned up once. The V call is TRBV18, the J call TRBJ2-1; 13 bases agree with TRBD2. CDR1 is KGHSH and CDR2 is LQKENI in the germline V gene. This CDR3 has 17 residues. Trimming at V came to 3 bases and at J to 3 bases, leaving 5 bases not matched to a gene. CDR3 residues: CASSPPGTSGIYNEQFF. In nucleotides, the CDR3 is TGTGCCAGCTCACCCCCCGGGACTAGCGGGATCTACAATGAGCAGTTCTTC.

The J gene is TRBJ2-1, the V gene TRBV27, with 12 bases matching TRBD2. Trimming removed 5 bases from V and 9 bases from J; junction bases left unmatched: 11. Germline V gene data show CDR1 as MNHEY and CDR2 as SMNVEV (reference sequence). This CDR3 contains 16 residues. The CDR3 bases are TGTGCCAGCAGTCCCCTAGCGGGGGGGCTTCTGTCTGAGCAGTTCTTC. It encodes CASSPLAGGLLSEQFF.

This clone was recorded once. The rearrangement joins TRBV6-2 or TRBV6-3 to TRBJ2-5; 11 bases match TRBD2. The CDR3 has 15 amino acids. Germline lookup yields CDR1 MNHEY and CDR2 SVGEGT. Unmatched junction bases numbered 3, after V lost 2 bases and J lost 4 bases. CDR3 nucleotide sequence: TGTGCCAGCAGTTACATAGCGGGAGGGCCAGAGACCCAGTACTTC. Residues: CASSYIAGGPETQYF.

The chain uses TRBV7-3 and TRBJ1-4; no firm D call. V shed 5 bases and J shed 3 bases, with 7 bases lying between them. The CDR3 runs 13 residues. The germline V gene has CDR1 SGHTA and CDR2 FQGTGA. The CDR3 here is CASSPGANEKLFF. The DNA of the CDR3 is TGTGCCAGCAGCCCGGGAGCTAATGAAAAACTGTTTTTT.

The chain couples TRBV21-1 to TRBJ2-3; the table names TRBD2, a call not compared with the DNA. TRBV21-1 is a known pseudogene. The CDR3 length is 14 residues. The CDR3 bases are TGTGCCAGCAGGCCGGGGGGATCCACAGATACGCAGTATTTT. Protein product: CASRPGGSTDTQYF.

The gene calls are TRBV27 and TRBJ1-1; 10 nucleotides line up with TRBD1. CDR1 is MNHEY, CDR2 SMNVEV, per germline (reference sequence). Germline trimming cut 7 bases from V and 4 bases from J; bases unmatched to any gene: 3. This CDR3 has 13 amino acids. CDR3 loop: CASTRTGGTEAFF. DNA for the CDR3: TGTGCCAGCACTAGGACAGGGGGCACTGAAGCTTTCTTT.

The chain combines TRBV6-2 or TRBV6-3 with TRBJ1-2; the D is unclear. V lost 2 bases and J lost 8, with 12 bases in between. The CDR3 extends over 13 amino acids. Germline-derived CDR1 and CDR2 are MNHEY and SVGEGT. CDR3 DNA sequence: TGTGCCAGCAGTTACGTAGCCGCCGGGGGCTACACCTTC. It codes for CASSYVAAGGYTF.

The chain joins TRBV10-3 to TRBJ2-3; 9 bases are shared with TRBD2. V lost 10 bases to trimming and J lost 0 bases; unmatched junction nucleotides: 8. Per the germline V gene, CDR1 is ENHRY and CDR2 is SYGVKD. This CDR3 contains 15 residues. For the CDR3, the DNA is TGTGCCACCGGGACTAGCCAAGATAGCACAGATACGCAGTATTTT. Translation gives CATGTSQDSTDTQYF.

CDR3 amino acids: CASSLGQGNVRKLFF. The DNA for the CDR3 is TGTGCCAGCAGTCTCGGACAGGGGAATGTGAGGAAACTGTTTTTT. The J gene is TRBJ1-4, the V gene TRBV27; 9 nucleotides agree with TRBD1. The CDR3 length is 15 residues. CDR1 is MNHEY and CDR2 is SMNVEV in the germline V gene (reference sequence). The J segment lost 11 bases and the V segment lost 5 bases, leaving 12 bases of the junction unmatched.

The table lists this clone with a count of one. This chain connects TRBV20-1 to TRBJ1-2; D gene uncertain. CDR1 is DFQATT and CDR2 is SNEGSKA in the germline V gene (reference sequence). V lost 3 bases, J lost 8 bases, and 10 bases lay in between. There are 11 residues in the CDR3. The CDR3 DNA reads as TGCAGTGCTAGCACCGGGTGGGGCTACACCTTC. Its protein product is CSASTGWGYTF.

In this sample, this clone turned up once. The J gene is TRBJ1-1, the V gene TRBV28; weak D call: TRBD1 (6 bases). The V end was cut by 1 base, the J end by 5 bases, with 11 bases between. The length of the CDR3 is 14 residues. Germline loops: CDR1 MDHEN, CDR2 SYDVKM. CDR3 nucleotides: TGTGCCAGCAGTTTATATCAAGGGACAACTGAAGCTTTCTTT. Translating gives CASSLYQGTTEAFF.

This chain links TRBV19 with TRBJ1-5, with 7 bases fitting TRBD1. J was trimmed by 2 bases and V by 4 bases; bases with no gene match: 5. Looked up from germline, CDR1 is LNHDA and CDR2 is SQIVND (reference sequence). CDR3 length: 15 amino acids. CDR3 in amino acids: CASSTYRGGNQPQHF. CDR3 bases: TGTGCCAGTAGTACCTACAGGGGTGGCAATCAGCCCCAGCATTTT. The full variable domain, with the rest looked up from reference TRBV19 and TRBJ1-5, is DGGITQSPKYLFRKEGQNVTLSCEQNLNHDAMYWYRQDPGQGLRLIYYSQIVNDFQKGDIAEGYSVSREKKESFPLTVTSAQKNPTAFYLCASSTYRGGNQPQHFGDGTRLSIL.